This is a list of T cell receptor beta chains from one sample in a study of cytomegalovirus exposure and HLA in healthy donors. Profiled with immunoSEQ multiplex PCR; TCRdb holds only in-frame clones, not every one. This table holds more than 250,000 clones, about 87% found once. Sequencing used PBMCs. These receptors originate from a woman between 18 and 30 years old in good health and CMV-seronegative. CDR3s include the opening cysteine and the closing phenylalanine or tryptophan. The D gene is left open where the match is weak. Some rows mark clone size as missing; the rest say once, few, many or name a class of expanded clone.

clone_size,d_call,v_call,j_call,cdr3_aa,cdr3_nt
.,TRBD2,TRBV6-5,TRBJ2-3,CASGLRGGTDTQYF,TGTGCCAGCGGCTTGCGGGGGGGGACAGATACGCAGTATTTT
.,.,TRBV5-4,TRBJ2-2,CASSLALVDTGELFF,TGTGCCAGCAGCTTGGCGCTAGTTGACACCGGGGAGCTGTTTTTT
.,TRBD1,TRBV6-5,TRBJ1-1,CASRSVVTGDTEAFF,TGTGCCAGCAGGTCCGTGGTGACAGGGGACACTGAAGCTTTCTTT
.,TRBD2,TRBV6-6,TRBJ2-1,CASSLLHGGNEQFF,TGTGCCAGCAGCTTACTCCACGGGGGGAATGAGCAGTTCTTC
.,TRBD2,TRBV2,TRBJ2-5,CASRRTSGGSGETQYF,TGTGCCAGCAGGAGGACTAGCGGGGGGTCTGGTGAGACCCAGTACTTC
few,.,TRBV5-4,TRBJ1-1,CASNFGQLNTEAFF,TGTGCCAGCAACTTCGGACAGCTTAACACTGAAGCTTTCTTT
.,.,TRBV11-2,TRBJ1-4,CASSLRTATNEKLFF,TGTGCCAGCAGCTTAAGGACAGCAACTAATGAAAAACTGTTTTTT
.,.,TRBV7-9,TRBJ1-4,CASSDPGVGNEKLFF,TGTGCCAGCAGCGACCCCGGTGTCGGGAATGAAAAACTGTTTTTT
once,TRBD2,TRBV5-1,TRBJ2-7,CASSSAGGAIYEQYF,TGCGCCAGCAGCAGTGCCGGGGGGGCCATCTACGAGCAGTACTTC
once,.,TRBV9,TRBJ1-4,CASSDGGGSSEKLFF,TGTGCCAGCAGCGATGGAGGAGGTTCGAGTGAAAAACTGTTTTTT
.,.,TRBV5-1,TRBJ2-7,CASSLNGVGLRYF,TGCGCCAGCAGCTTGAACGGGGTCGGACTGAGATACTTC
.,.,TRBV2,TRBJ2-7,CASSGYYEQYF,TGTGCCAGCAGTGGCTACTACGAGCAGTACTTC
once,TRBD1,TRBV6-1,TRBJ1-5,CASSGGTGGNQPQHF,TGTGCCAGCAGTGGCGGGACAGGAGGGAATCAGCCCCAGCATTTT
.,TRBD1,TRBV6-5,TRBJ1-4,CATATGALNEKLFF,TGTGCCACCGCAACAGGGGCGTTAAATGAAAAACTGTTTTTT
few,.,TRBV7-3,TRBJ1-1,CASSSYHRAGVGTEAFF,TGTGCCAGCAGCTCGTACCATAGGGCAGGGGTTGGCACTGAAGCTTTCTTT
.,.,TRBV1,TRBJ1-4,CTSSQKVQGGDEKLFF,TGCACCAGCAGCCAAAAAGTTCAGGGTGGTGATGAAAAACTGTTTTTT
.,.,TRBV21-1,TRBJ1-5,CARIPGGLDQPQHF,TGTGCCAGAATCCCCGGGGGGCTTGATCAGCCCCAGCATTTT